The 17 T cell receptor beta chains in this list originate from one sample, sequenced in a study of shared clonotypes between healthy human individuals. Produced via immunoSEQ multiplex PCR; TCRdb's table is partial and in-frame only. The sample has 450,000 to 500,000 clones, around 80% seen once. Material for sequencing was PBMCs. The receptors come from a woman in her thirties or forties in good health. Some clones in this sample may be carry-over from other donors' samples.

V gene TRBV19 combines with J gene TRBJ1-1; no clear D gene. Germline assignment: CDR1 LNHDA and CDR2 SQIVND (reference sequence). This CDR3 is 14 amino acids long. V lost 3 bases and J 5 bases, leaving 13 bases between the germline ends. The chain's CDR3 is CASSILRGRTEAFF. The CDR3 region has the DNA TGTGCCAGTAGTATCCTCCGCGGGCGGACTGAAGCTTTCTTT.

This chain uses TRBV29-1 with TRBJ2-5; 7 bases map to TRBD1. The J call may be mistaken, given a closer DNA end match to TRBJ2-7. CDR1 is SQVTM, CDR2 ANQGSEA, per germline. This CDR3 has 11 amino acids. The CDR3 sequence is CSVETGHEQYF. DNA for the CDR3: TGCAGCGTTGAGACAGGGCACGAGCAGTACTTC.

A remark on this clone: Other DNA sequences in the sample encode the same CDR3. The CDR3 nucleotides are TGTGCCAGCAGTGAACAGGGCTCTGGAAACACCATATATTTT. This encodes CASSEQGSGNTIYF. V gene TRBV2 combines with J gene TRBJ1-3, with D perhaps matching TRBD1 (5 bases). Trimming took 2 bases from V and 0 from J, leaving 5 bases between them. This CDR3 has 14 amino acids. Germline assignment: CDR1 SNHLY and CDR2 FYNNEI.

The CDR3 DNA sequence: TGTGCCAGCAGTTTCAGTGTCCCCGGTAATGAAAAACTGTTTTTT. This translates into CASSFSVPGNEKLFF. The chain combines TRBV28 with TRBJ1-4; D remains ambiguous. Germline assignment: CDR1 MDHEN and CDR2 SYDVKM. CDR3 length: 15 residues. The V and J ends lost 3 bases and 4 bases respectively, with 12 bases between them.

This clone appeared a few times. Possible read error: a much larger clone is one base away. This chain connects TRBV7-2 to TRBJ2-1; no firm D call. The V end was cut by 8 bases, the J end by 10 bases, with 15 bases between. Germline-derived CDR1 and CDR2 are SGHTA and FQGNSA. The CDR3 has 12 residues. The CDR3 nucleotides are TGTGCCAGCCAAGGACCAGCGACCGAGCAGTTCTTC. This sequence encodes CASQGPATEQFF. The full variable domain, its missing parts supplied by reference TRBV7-2 and TRBJ2-1, is GAGVSQSPSNKVTEKGKDVELRCDPISGHTALYWYRQSLGQGLEFLIYFQGNSAPDKSGLPSDRFSAERTGGSVSTLTIQRTQQEDSAVYLCASQGPATEQFFGPGTRLTVL.

The J gene is TRBJ2-7, the V gene TRBV27, with D possibly TRBD1 on 7 matching bases. V lost 8 bases and J 3 bases, leaving 20 bases between the germline ends. Germline CDR1 MNHEY, CDR2 SMNVEV (reference sequence). There are 15 residues in the CDR3. CDR3 bases: TGTGCCAGCCGACGATCAGCAGGGGGGATCTACGAGCAGTACTTC. This gives the protein CASRRSAGGIYEQYF.

This clone appeared once. This chain uses TRBV27 with TRBJ2-7, with D tentatively TRBD1 or TRBD2 (5 bases each). Germline V gene lookup returns CDR1 MNHEY and CDR2 SMNVEV (reference sequence). This CDR3 has 15 amino acids. V was trimmed by 2 bases and J by 2 bases, leaving 13 bases between them. DNA of the CDR3: TGTGCCAGCAGTTTAAGGGGCGGGTCCACCTACGAGCAGTACTTC. It encodes CASSLRGGSTYEQYF.

J is TRBJ2-2 and V is TRBV19, with 10 nucleotides matching TRBD2. Trimming removed 6 bases from V and 6 bases from J; junction bases left unmatched: 4. The germline V gene has CDR1 LNHDA and CDR2 SQIVND (reference sequence). This CDR3 has 14 amino acids. CDR3 residues: CASSGTSVAGELFF. The CDR3 coding sequence is TGTGCCAGTAGCGGGACTAGCGTTGCCGGGGAGCTGTTTTTT.

The J gene is TRBJ2-3, the V gene TRBV2; possibly TRBD1 or TRBD2 for D (5 bases each). Germline lookup yields CDR1 SNHLY and CDR2 FYNNEI. There are 16 residues in the CDR3. Trimming left V 3 bases short and J 4 bases short, with 17 bases between. The CDR3 bases are TGTGCCAGCAGTGAGATGGGACGAGAAAGGGCAGATACGCAGTATTTT. It encodes CASSEMGRERADTQYF.

The chain uses TRBV7-9 and TRBJ2-1; D may be TRBD1 or TRBD2 (6 bases each). The CDR3 has 13 residues. Trimming pared 1 base from V and 9 bases from J, leaving 10 bases between. Germline V lookup: CDR1 SEHNR, CDR2 FQNEAQ (reference sequence). CDR3 DNA sequence: TGTGCCAGCAGCTTAGACGGGGGCGGTGAGCAGTTCTTC. This gives the protein CASSLDGGGEQFF.

This clone was seen only once. The chain couples TRBV7-9 to TRBJ2-3; weak D call: TRBD1 (5 bases). CDR1 is SEHNR, CDR2 FQNEAQ, per germline (reference sequence). The CDR3 runs to 15 residues. The V end lost 4 bases, the J end lost 3 bases, and 14 bases lay between the germline ends. The CDR3, as DNA: TGTGCCAGCAGCTCAGGGATCAGCGAAACAGATACGCAGTATTTT. It yields the protein CASSSGISETDTQYF.

J is TRBJ2-1 and V is TRBV5-6, with 9 bases fitting TRBD1. The length of the CDR3 is 15 residues. Looked up from germline, CDR1 is SGHDT and CDR2 is YYEEEE. V trimming: 2 bases; J trimming: 9 bases; junction bases outside the gene matches: 9. The CDR3 protein is CASSFPGQGLREQFF. The CDR3 DNA reads TGTGCCAGCAGCTTTCCGGGACAGGGTTTACGTGAGCAGTTCTTC.

This chain connects TRBV2 to TRBJ1-3, with D possibly TRBD1 on 5 matching bases. The CDR3 contains 13 residues. CDR1 is SNHLY, CDR2 FYNNEI, per germline. V lost 3 bases, J lost 9 bases, and 12 bases lay in between. CDR3 protein: CASSETRRGTIYF. In DNA form, the CDR3 reads TGTGCCAGCAGTGAGACCCGGAGGGGCACCATATATTTT.

The rearrangement joins TRBV5-4 to TRBJ2-5, with unresolved D. Trimming stripped 5 bases from V and 2 bases from J, with 10 bases between. CDR1 is SGHNT, CDR2 YYREEE, per germline (reference sequence). The CDR3 runs to 13 residues. CDR3 protein: CASRSGRQETQYF. The CDR3 coding sequence is TGTGCCAGCAGATCAGGCAGACAAGAGACCCAGTACTTC.

The J gene is TRBJ2-2, the V gene TRBV6-4; no clear D. Per germline, CDR1 MRHNA and CDR2 SNTAGT. This CDR3 has 13 amino acids. Trimming pared 4 bases from V and 1 base from J, leaving 4 bases between. This CDR3 is CASSGQNTGELFF. In DNA form, the CDR3 reads TGTGCCAGCAGTGGTCAGAACACCGGGGAGCTGTTTTTT.

V and J are TRBV7-2 and TRBJ1-2, with 10 bases matching TRBD1. Unmatched junction bases numbered 12, after V lost 4 bases and J lost 4 bases. The CDR3 is 17 amino acids. Germline V lookup: CDR1 SGHTA, CDR2 FQGNSA. CDR3 nucleotides: TGTGCCAGCAGCTCTTACGGGACAGGGGCGACTGGCTATGGCTACACCTTC. It is translated as CASSSYGTGATGYGYTF. The full variable domain, its missing parts supplied by reference TRBV7-2 and TRBJ1-2, is GAGVSQSPSNKVTEKGKDVELRCDPISGHTALYWYRQSLGQGLEFLIYFQGNSAPDKSGLPSDRFSAERTGGSVSTLTIQRTQQEDSAVYLCASSSYGTGATGYGYTFGSGTRLTVV.

In this sample, this clone turned up many times. The rearrangement joins TRBV27 to TRBJ2-7, with D unclear. CDR1 is MNHEY and CDR2 is SMNVEV in the germline V gene (reference sequence). The V end was cut by 4 bases, the J end by 3 bases, with 16 bases between. The CDR3 contains 15 residues. Here the CDR3 reads CASSSVGSAYYEQYF. The CDR3 DNA reads TGTGCCAGCAGTTCGGTGGGGTCGGCGTACTACGAGCAGTACTTC.